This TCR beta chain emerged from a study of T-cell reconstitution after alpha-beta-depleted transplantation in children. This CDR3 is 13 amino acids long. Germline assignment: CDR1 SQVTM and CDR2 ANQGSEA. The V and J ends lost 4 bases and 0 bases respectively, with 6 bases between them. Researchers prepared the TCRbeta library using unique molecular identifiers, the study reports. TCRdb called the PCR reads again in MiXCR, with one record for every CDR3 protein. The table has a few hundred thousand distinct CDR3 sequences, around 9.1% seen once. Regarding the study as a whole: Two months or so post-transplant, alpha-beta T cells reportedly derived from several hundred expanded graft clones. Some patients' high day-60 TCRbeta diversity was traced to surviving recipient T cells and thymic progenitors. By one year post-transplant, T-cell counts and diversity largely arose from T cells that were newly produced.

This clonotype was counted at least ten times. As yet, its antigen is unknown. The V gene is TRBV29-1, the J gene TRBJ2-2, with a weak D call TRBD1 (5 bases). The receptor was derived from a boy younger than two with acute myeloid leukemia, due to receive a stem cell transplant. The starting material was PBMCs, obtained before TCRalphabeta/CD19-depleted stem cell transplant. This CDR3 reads CSVGQSNTGELFF. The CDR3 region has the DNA TGCAGCGTTGGACAGTCGAACACCGGGGAGCTGTTTTTT.